These 13 T cell receptor beta chains were sequenced from one sample in a study of blood T cell repertoires in COVID-19. This table comes from immunoSEQ multiplex PCR, and its TCRdb copy is limited to in-frame clones, with some not included. This table has 270,000 or so clones, roughly 90% appearing once. The sample comprised peripheral blood. These receptors were taken from a young woman with COVID-19, enrolled during active disease.

V is TRBV29-1 and J is TRBJ1-2; possible D gene TRBD1, 5 bases. The V end was cut by 0 bases, the J end by 8 bases, with 10 bases between. Germline CDR1 reads SQVTM; CDR2 reads ANQGSEA. The CDR3 is 12 residues long. CDR3 DNA sequence: TGCAGCGTTGAAGACAGGGAAGACGGCTACACCTTC. It yields the protein CSVEDREDGYTF.

J is TRBJ1-3 and V is TRBV18, with D unresolved. CDR3 length: 14 residues. Trimming left V 1 base short and J 4 bases short, with 8 bases between. Germline loops: CDR1 KGHSH, CDR2 LQKENI. The CDR3 protein is CASSPRAVGNTIYF. In DNA, the CDR3 is TGTGCCAGCTCACCACGGGCCGTCGGAAACACCATATATTTT.

The sample holds a few counts of this clone. The gene calls are TRBV6-5 and TRBJ1-5, with D uncertain. Germline CDR1 and CDR2: MNHEY and SVGAGI. The CDR3 is 14 residues long. V was clipped by 6 bases and J by 2 bases, with 11 bases between them. The CDR3 here is CASSRGGGNQPQHF. DNA of the CDR3: TGTGCCAGCAGCCGGGGAGGCGGCAATCAGCCCCAGCATTTT.

The chain couples TRBV13 to TRBJ1-1; 8 nucleotides match TRBD1. Germline trimming cut 5 bases from V and 1 base from J; bases unmatched to any gene: 6. From germline, CDR1 is PRHDT and CDR2 FYEKMQ (reference sequence). This CDR3 is 15 amino acids long. CDR3 sequence: CASSTFQGANTEAFF. The CDR3 DNA reads TGTGCCAGCAGCACTTTCCAGGGGGCGAACACTGAAGCTTTCTTT.

In DNA, the CDR3 is TGTGCCAGCAGTGACTACCAAAGCAATCAGCCCCAGCATTTT. Protein product: CASSDYQSNQPQHF. V is TRBV28 and J is TRBJ1-5; D not resolved. CDR3 size: 14 residues. Germline CDR1 MDHEN, CDR2 SYDVKM. Trimming removed 5 bases at V and 1 base at J, with 9 bases between.

The genes are TRBV29-1 and TRBJ2-1; D gene ambiguous. The germline V and J ends were trimmed by 7 bases and 6 bases, with 10 bases remaining between them. The CDR3 runs 11 residues. Germline V CDR1 and CDR2: SQVTM, ANQGSEA. The CDR3 DNA reads as TGCAGCGGTAACCACTTCAATGAGCAGTTCTTC. It is translated as CSGNHFNEQFF.

The chain uses TRBV19 and TRBJ1-2; no clear D gene. The germline V gene encodes CDR1 LNHDA and CDR2 SQIVND (reference sequence). Trimming shortened V by 2 bases and J by 6 bases, and 13 bases separated the two germline ends. The CDR3 runs 14 residues. CDR3 bases: TGTGCCAGTAGTATACAGTTAACAGCGGATGGCTACACCTTC. Translation: CASSIQLTADGYTF.

The rearrangement joins TRBV27 to TRBJ2-7; TRBD1 aligns across 8 bases. The V gene's germline CDR1 is MNHEY and CDR2 SMNVEV (reference sequence). This CDR3 spans 14 amino acids. The V and J ends lost 8 bases and 2 bases, in that order; junction bases with no gene match: 8. CDR3 residues: CASGPGTGAYEQYF. The CDR3 DNA reads as TGTGCCAGCGGCCCCGGGACAGGCGCCTACGAGCAGTACTTC.

This clone occurred a few times. The chain couples TRBV7-2 to TRBJ2-7; TRBD2 aligns across 8 bases. The CDR3 totals 15 residues. CDR1 is SGHTA, CDR2 FQGNSA, per germline. V dropped 5 bases and J dropped 2; count of bases not matched to a gene: 8. CDR3 DNA: TGTGCCAGCAGCCCCAGCGCAGCGGGAGCCTACGAGCAGTACTTC. Protein: CASSPSAAGAYEQYF.

The genes are TRBV7-2 and TRBJ1-1; D ambiguous. Per the germline V gene, CDR1 is SGHTA and CDR2 is FQGNSA. This CDR3 spans 15 amino acids. The V end lost 1 base, the J end lost 3 bases, and 12 bases lay between the germline ends. The CDR3 loop reads CASSLGGGIHTEAFF. The DNA for the CDR3 is TGTGCCAGCAGCTTAGGGGGAGGGATCCACACTGAAGCTTTCTTT.

Only one count was recorded for this clone. The J gene is TRBJ1-5, the V gene TRBV7-2, with 10 bases that match TRBD1. Germline CDR1 and CDR2: SGHTA and FQGNSA. The CDR3 sequence is 14 residues long. After removal of 6 bases from V and 11 bases from J, the junction contained 10 bases not matched to a gene. CDR3 nucleotide sequence: TGTGCCAGCAGAAAAGACAGGGGGCGAGGGGCCCAGCATTTT. The encoded protein is CASRKDRGRGAQHF.

The V call is TRBV15, the J call TRBJ2-2; TRBD2 matches at 12 bases. In germline, CDR1 is LNHNV, CDR2 YYDKDF (reference sequence). CDR3 length: 16 residues. V was clipped by 3 bases and J by 6 bases; unmatched bases: 5. The CDR3 nucleotides are TGTGCCACCAGCAGTGATCTAGCGGGGGGGCCCGGGGAGCTGTTTTTT. This sequence encodes CATSSDLAGGPGELFF.

As DNA, the CDR3 is TGTGCCAGCAGCCGGACAGGGTCGGGGGGTCCCCAGCATTTT. This translates into CASSRTGSGGPQHF. This rearrangement joins TRBV6-5 to TRBJ1-5; 8 bases are a match to TRBD1. The germline V gene encodes CDR1 MNHEY and CDR2 SVGAGI. This CDR3 comprises 14 residues. V trimming: 6 bases; J trimming: 10 bases; junction bases outside the gene matches: 11.